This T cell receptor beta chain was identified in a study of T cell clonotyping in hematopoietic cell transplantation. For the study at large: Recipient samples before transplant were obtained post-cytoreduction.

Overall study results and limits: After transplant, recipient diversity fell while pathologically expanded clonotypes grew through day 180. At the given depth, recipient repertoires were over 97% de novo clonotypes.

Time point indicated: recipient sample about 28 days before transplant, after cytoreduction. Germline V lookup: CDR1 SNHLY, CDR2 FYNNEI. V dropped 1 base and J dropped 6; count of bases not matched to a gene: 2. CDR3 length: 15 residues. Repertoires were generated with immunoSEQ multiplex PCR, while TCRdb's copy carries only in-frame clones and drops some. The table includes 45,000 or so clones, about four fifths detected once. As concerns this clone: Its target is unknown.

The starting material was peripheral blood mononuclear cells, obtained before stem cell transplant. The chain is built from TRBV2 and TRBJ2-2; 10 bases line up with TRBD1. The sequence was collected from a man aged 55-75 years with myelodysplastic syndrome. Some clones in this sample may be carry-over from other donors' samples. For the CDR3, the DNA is TGTGCCAGCAGTGAAGTGGGACAGGGGTCCGGGGAGCTGTTTTTT. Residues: CASSEVGQGSGELFF.